The 22 T cell receptor beta chains in this list originate from one sample, sequenced in a study of identical twins. From the 5' RACE reads, TCRdb called clonotypes with MiXCR, one entry per CDR3 protein. The sample lists approximately 250,000 distinct CDR3 sequences; 5.5% to 7.5% were seen once. Another study also made use of these data, one on T cells expressing NK-cell markers.

The sample was CD8+ T cells sorted from blood. The receptor source for this set is a young woman in good health.

The sample holds many counts of this clonotype. V usage is TRBV5-1 and J usage is TRBJ1-2; D not certain. Trimming left V 0 bases short and J 4 bases short, with 10 bases between. Germline lookup yields CDR1 SGHRS and CDR2 YFSETQ. The CDR3 sequence is 14 residues long. The CDR3 sequence: CASSLVRAFYGYTF. CDR3 coding DNA: TGCGCCAGCAGCTTGGTGAGGGCCTTCTATGGCTACACCTTC.

This clonotype was detected a few times. This sequence joins TRBV10-3 and TRBJ2-7; D possibly matches TRBD1 or TRBD2 (6 bases each). The CDR3 is 14 residues long. Trimming removed 4 bases at V and 3 bases at J, with 13 bases between. Germline CDR1 ENHRY, CDR2 SYGVKD. CDR3: CAISATGAVYEQYF. In nucleotides, the CDR3 is TGTGCCATCAGTGCTACGGGGGCTGTCTACGAGCAGTACTTC.

This chain joins TRBV27 and TRBJ2-7; D is undetermined. CDR1 is MNHEY and CDR2 is SMNVEV in the germline V gene (reference sequence). CDR3 length: 12 residues. The V and J ends lost 6 bases and 5 bases respectively, with 11 bases between them. The CDR3 is CASSLDGNEQYF. The CDR3 coding sequence is TGTGCCAGCAGCTTGGACGGAAACGAGCAGTACTTC.

This clonotype showed up many times. The chain carries TRBV6-6 and TRBJ2-1; D uncertain. The V gene's germline CDR1 is MNHNY and CDR2 SVGAGI (reference sequence). V dropped 5 bases and J dropped 10 bases, with 12 bases sitting between them. The CDR3 covers 12 residues. CDR3 amino acids: CASSTGPREQFF. CDR3 nucleotide sequence: TGTGCCAGCAGTACCGGGCCCCGGGAGCAGTTCTTC.

This clonotype has at least ten counts. This chain joins TRBV11-3 and TRBJ1-1; D not resolved. The CDR3 is 13 amino acids. Germline CDR1 reads SGHNT; CDR2 reads YENEEA. With 3 bases removed from V and 1 base from J, the gap between germline ends came to 6 bases. CDR3: CASSFSANTEAFF. Here the CDR3 DNA reads TGTGCCAGCAGCTTTTCAGCGAACACTGAAGCTTTCTTT.

The gene calls are TRBV7-9 and TRBJ1-4; no definite D call. CDR1 SEHNR and CDR2 FQNEAQ come from the germline V gene (reference sequence). V was clipped by 10 bases and J by 8 bases, with 17 bases between them. The CDR3 consists of 13 residues. CDR3 sequence reads: CAMSLGLAEKLFF. The CDR3 DNA is TGTGCCATGAGCCTCGGGCTGGCGGAAAAACTGTTTTTT. Together with reference TRBV7-9 and TRBJ1-4, the CDR3 gives the full variable domain: DTGVSQNPRHKITKRGQNVTFRCDPISEHNRLYWYRQTLGQGPEFLTYFQNEAQLEKSRLLSDRFSAERPKGSFSTLEIQRTEQGDSAMYLCAMSLGLAEKLFFGSGTQLSVL.

A few counts support this clonotype. The rearrangement joins TRBV19 to TRBJ1-2; no clear D. The CDR3 length is 12 residues. The germline gives CDR1 LNHDA, CDR2 SQIVND (reference sequence). Trimming stripped 4 bases from V and 2 bases from J, with 5 bases between. CDR3 sequence reads: CASSNSNYGYTF. DNA for the CDR3: TGTGCCAGTAGTAACTCCAACTATGGCTACACCTTC.

This clonotype was counted a few times. The CDR3 spells CASSHGLEAFF. For the CDR3, the DNA is TGTGCCAGCAGCCACGGCCTTGAAGCTTTCTTT. The chain employs TRBV6-6 and TRBJ1-1; D is unresolved. Per germline, CDR1 MNHNY and CDR2 SVGAGI (reference sequence). V was clipped by 6 bases and J by 7 bases, with 9 bases between them. The CDR3 is made up of 11 amino acids.

This clonotype occurred a few times. The chain carries TRBV25-1 and TRBJ1-4, with D perhaps TRBD1 (5 bases). Trimming stripped 0 bases from V and 2 bases from J, with 13 bases between. This CDR3 spans 17 amino acids. The germline CDR1 and CDR2 sequences are MGHDK and SYGVNS. The CDR3 loop reads CASSEYTVRGTNEKLFF. As DNA, the CDR3 is TGTGCCAGCAGTGAATATACAGTCCGGGGGACTAATGAAAAACTGTTTTTT.

This clonotype was seen only a few times. J is TRBJ2-2 and V is TRBV9; 11 bases map to TRBD2. The CDR3 contains 16 residues. Germline trimming cut 0 bases from V and 5 bases from J; bases unmatched to any gene: 3. CDR1 and CDR2 from the germline V gene are SGDLS and YYNGEE. The CDR3 DNA is TGTGCCAGCAGCGTAGGACTAGCGGGGCGTACCGGGGAGCTGTTTTTT. This translates into CASSVGLAGRTGELFF.

The sample holds many counts of this clonotype. The rearrangement joins TRBV9 to TRBJ2-3, with 8 bases lining up with TRBD2. Germline V gives CDR1 SGDLS, CDR2 YYNGEE. Germline trimming cut 3 bases from V and 3 bases from J; bases unmatched to any gene: 9. The CDR3 is 16 amino acids. The CDR3 sequence is CASSEGEAGGTDTQYF. The CDR3 DNA sequence: TGTGCCAGCAGCGAGGGCGAGGCGGGGGGAACAGATACGCAGTATTTT.

This clonotype appeared many times. The chain couples TRBV27 to TRBJ2-2; possible D gene TRBD2, 6 bases. V was cut by 5 bases and J by 6 bases, with 10 bases left in between. This CDR3 spans 13 amino acids. Germline CDR1 is MNHEY and CDR2 is SMNVEV (reference sequence). The CDR3: CASSGTGAGELFF. DNA of the CDR3: TGTGCCAGCAGTGGGACTGGTGCCGGGGAGCTGTTTTTT.

The chain combines TRBV21-1 with TRBJ2-1; the table gives TRBD1 as D, unverified against the DNA. TRBV21-1 is listed as a pseudogene. This CDR3 is built from 17 residues. CDR3 amino acids: CASSSTSIGGRGRVQFF. CDR3 nucleotides: TGTGCCAGCAGCTCCACCAGCATAGGGGGAAGGGGAAGGGTACAGTTCTTC.

This clonotype was seen a handful of times. The J gene is TRBJ2-5, the V gene TRBV5-1; TRBD2 agrees at 7 bases. This CDR3 contains 15 residues. V dropped 4 bases and J dropped 2; count of bases not matched to a gene: 8. Germline values: CDR1 SGHRS, CDR2 YFSETQ. In nucleotides, the CDR3 is TGCGCCAGCAGCCAATGGGCGGGAGATCAAGAGACCCAGTACTTC. Its protein product is CASSQWAGDQETQYF. Based on the CDR3 plus reference TRBV5-1 and TRBJ2-5, the full variable domain is KAGVTQTPRYLIKTRGQQVTLSCSPISGHRSVSWYQQTPGQGLQFLFEYFSETQRNKGNFPGRFSGRQFSNSRSEMNVSTLELGDSALYLCASSQWAGDQETQYFGPGTRLLVL.

Only a few counts were recorded for this clonotype. CDR3 residues: CASSPSPAGANVLTF. The CDR3 DNA is TGTGCCAGCTCACCATCCCCAGCTGGGGCCAACGTCCTGACTTTC. The rearrangement links TRBV18 to TRBJ2-6; unclear D gene. The germline V and J ends were trimmed by 2 bases and 2 bases, with 7 bases remaining between them. This CDR3 is 15 amino acids long. The germline CDR1 and CDR2 sequences are KGHSH and LQKENI.

This clonotype was seen at least ten times. V gene TRBV10-3 combines with J gene TRBJ2-3; D is possibly TRBD2 (6 bases). Trimming removed 3 bases at V and 5 bases at J, with 12 bases between. CDR1 and CDR2 from the germline V gene are ENHRY and SYGVKD. This CDR3 comprises 14 residues. CDR3 amino acids: CAISDLQGGDTQYF. The CDR3 DNA reads as TGTGCCATCAGTGACCTCCAGGGAGGAGATACGCAGTATTTT.

This clonotype was seen ten or more times. The chain employs TRBV3-1 and TRBJ2-5; 8 bases match TRBD1. V lost 3 bases to trimming and J lost 5 bases; unmatched junction nucleotides: 8. The CDR3 consists of 15 residues. The germline gives CDR1 LGHDT, CDR2 YNNKEL (reference sequence). This chain's CDR3 is CASSQPTGEEETQYF. As DNA, the CDR3 is TGTGCCAGCAGCCAGCCGACAGGGGAGGAGGAGACCCAGTACTTC.

The rearrangement uses TRBV6-1 and TRBJ2-7; tentative D call: TRBD1 (6 bases). The CDR3 is 14 amino acids. Germline CDR1 MNHNS, CDR2 SASEGT. Between the trimmed V and J ends, which lost 6 bases and 3 bases, there was a span of 15 bases. The CDR3 loop is CASSDFDRIYEQYF. CDR3 nucleotide sequence: TGTGCCAGCAGCGACTTCGACAGGATCTACGAGCAGTACTTC.

This clonotype was recorded a few times. The chain couples TRBV5-6 to TRBJ1-3; D unresolved. The CDR3 spans 13 residues. Germline V lookup: CDR1 SGHDT, CDR2 YYEEEE. Trimming removed 4 bases at V and 4 bases at J, with 9 bases between. The CDR3 is CASSPGSGNTIYF. CDR3 coding DNA: TGTGCCAGCAGCCCGGGTAGCGGAAACACCATATATTTT. The full variable domain, in which reference TRBV5-6 and TRBJ1-3 provide the parts outside the CDR3, is DAGVTQSPTHLIKTRGQQVTLRCSPKSGHDTVSWYQQALGQGPQFIFQYYEEEERQRGNFPDRFSGHQFPNYSSELNVNALLLGDSALYLCASSPGSGNTIYFGEGSWLTVV.

This clonotype has more than one count but fewer than ten. V and J are TRBV7-9 and TRBJ2-7; 7 bases align to TRBD2. The V gene end was trimmed by 5 bases and the J gene end by 0 bases; junction bases not matched to a gene: 10. This CDR3 has 16 amino acids. CDR1 is SEHNR, CDR2 FQNEAQ, per germline (reference sequence). The CDR3 loop reads CASSDSLASSSYEQYF. CDR3 DNA sequence: TGTGCCAGCAGCGATTCACTAGCGAGTAGCTCCTACGAGCAGTACTTC.

This clonotype was detected a few times. V is TRBV11-2 and J is TRBJ2-7, with TRBD1 matching 7 bases. Germline V lookup: CDR1 SGHAT, CDR2 FQNNGV. After removal of 1 base from V and 3 bases from J, the junction contained 6 bases not matched to a gene. The CDR3 contains 15 residues. The CDR3 bases are TGTGCCAGCAGCTTAGGCGTCCGACAGGGCTACGAGCAGTACTTC. This sequence encodes CASSLGVRQGYEQYF.

This chain uses TRBV7-9 with TRBJ1-1, with D maybe TRBD1 (5 bases). Trimming cost V 4 bases and J 0 bases, with 15 bases left between them. The V gene's germline CDR1 is SEHNR and CDR2 FQNEAQ (reference sequence). CDR3 length: 16 amino acids. CDR3 region: CASSSWGGVMNTEAFF. For the CDR3, the DNA is TGTGCCAGCAGCTCCTGGGGGGGAGTCATGAACACTGAAGCTTTCTTT.